This T cell receptor (beta chain) derives from a study of OX40 agonist ivuxolimab in advanced cancers. Study information: Patients in the trial were receiving intravenous ivuxolimab every 2 weeks, at doses of 0.01 to 10 mg/kg. Partial responses were achieved by three patients: one hepatocellular carcinoma, two cutaneous melanoma. Study-level results: CD4+ and CD8+ blood T cells expanded clonally by week 6 at 0.1 to 3.0 mg/kg. There were, on average, more expanded clones in CD8+ T cells than in CD4+.

Profiling relied on immunoSEQ multiplex PCR, and the TCRdb table lists in-frame clones only, not all of them. This sample has about 87,000 clones, with roughly 80% found just once. V shed 2 bases, J shed 3 bases, and the junction held 1 base outside the gene matches. The CDR3 spans 14 residues. The V gene's germline CDR1 is MNHNY and CDR2 SVGAGI (reference sequence). This clone was seen only once. Its cognate antigen is unknown. The chain links TRBV6-6 to TRBJ2-1, with 7 bases aligning to TRBD2. This specimen was CD4+ or CD8+ T cells sorted from blood, taken in a trial of the OX40 agonist ivuxolimab. This TCR came from an adult with an advanced solid tumor such as melanoma, head and neck, liver or kidney cancer. In nucleotides, the CDR3 is TGTGCCAGCAGTTACGGGGGGGTCTACAATGAGCAGTTCTTC. This sequence encodes CASSYGGVYNEQFF.